This entry features one TCR beta chain sequence. The antigen is unknown. The sample comes from a study of blood T cells in healthy people across ages. Looked up from germline, CDR1 is SGHNT and CDR2 is YYREEE (reference sequence). The CDR3 covers 13 residues. V lost 4 bases and J lost 6; bases outside the gene matches: 6. It was with a sample-barcoded 5' primer and a J-beta primer mix that a second PCR of roughly 6 to 11 cycles was run. One entry per CDR3 protein, called by TCRdb with MiXCR from the 5' RACE reads. The sample includes almost 550,000 distinct CDR3 sequences, 24% seen only once; the top ten take just under 9%. Study conclusions and caveats: The percentage of naive T cells correlated strongly with TCR beta diversity.

This sample also appeared in a second study, on T cells of mothers and their children. That source reports: Extracted RNA, in its entirety, went into cDNA synthesis at about 1.6 ug per 15 ul. Each child gave some 3 million TCR beta CDR3 reads (each mother, over 10 million). No clones detected were persistent microchimeric T cell clones.

V and J are TRBV5-4 and TRBJ1-2; 7 nucleotides align to TRBD1. The sample taken for sequencing was blood. The receptor was derived from a boy under 18 in good health. Written as DNA, the CDR3 is TGTGCCAGCAGCAGACCCGGACAGGATGGCTACACCTTC. Translation gives CASSRPGQDGYTF.